The clone carrying this T cell receptor (beta chain) was counted a few times. Antigen specificity is unknown. V was cut by 4 bases and J by 5 bases, with 10 bases left in between. The CDR3 has 13 residues. CDR1 is MNHNS, CDR2 SASEGT, per germline. This sample was included in a study of T cells after yellow fever vaccination. The study, taken as a whole, reports: Boosting was followed by the reappearance of most primary-vaccination clones (about 97% CD4, about 88% CD8). CD4 and CD8 compartments shared a small share of clonotypes, likely from convergent recombination.

Production of TCR cDNA was by 5'RACE template switching, which also added a universal primer site and UMIs. MiXCR, applied by TCRdb to the 5' RACE reads, yields one record per CDR3 protein. Among around 530,000 distinct CDR3 sequences listed, about a sixth were seen once. The sequence was collected from a man aged 18 to 30 who received the YFV17D yellow fever vaccine. The V gene is TRBV6-1, the J gene TRBJ2-3; no clear D gene. This specimen was PBMCs, taken around 5 days after the first yellow fever vaccination. The CDR3 DNA sequence: TGTGCCAGCAGTGCTACTCTAAAAGATACGCAGTATTTT. Translating gives CASSATLKDTQYF.